The clone carrying this T cell receptor beta chain was detected only once. This sample is drawn from a study of blood T cell repertoires in COVID-19. Profiling relied on immunoSEQ multiplex PCR, and the TCRdb table lists in-frame clones only, not all of them. The sample shows roughly 250,000 clones, around nine tenths of them seen only once. Losses at the gene ends were 4 bases for V and 4 bases for J; bases not matched to a gene: 13. CDR1 KGHSH and CDR2 LQKENI come from the germline V gene. CDR3 length: 19 amino acids. The sequencing input was PBMCs or T cells enriched from blood (not recorded which). This receptor was identified in a woman aged 45-60 years who had recovered from COVID-19. V usage is TRBV18 and J usage is TRBJ2-6, with 10 bases aligning to TRBD2. The CDR3 nucleotides read TGTGCCAGCTCACGGGAGCTAAGCGGGAGGGCCAAAGGGGCCAACGTCCTGACTTTC. Translation gives CASSRELSGRAKGANVLTF.